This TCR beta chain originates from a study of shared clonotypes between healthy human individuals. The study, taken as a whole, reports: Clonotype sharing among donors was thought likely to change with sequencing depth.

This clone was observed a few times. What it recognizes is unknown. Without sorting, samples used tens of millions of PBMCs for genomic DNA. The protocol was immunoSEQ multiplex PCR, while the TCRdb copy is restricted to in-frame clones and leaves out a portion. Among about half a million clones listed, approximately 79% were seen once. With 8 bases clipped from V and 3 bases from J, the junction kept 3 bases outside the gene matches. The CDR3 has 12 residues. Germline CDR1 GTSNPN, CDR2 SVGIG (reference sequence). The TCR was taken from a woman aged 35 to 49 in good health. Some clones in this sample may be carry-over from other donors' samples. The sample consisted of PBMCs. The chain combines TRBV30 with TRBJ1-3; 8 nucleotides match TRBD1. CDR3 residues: CALTGGGNTIYF. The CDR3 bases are TGTGCCCTCACAGGGGGTGGAAACACCATATATTTT.